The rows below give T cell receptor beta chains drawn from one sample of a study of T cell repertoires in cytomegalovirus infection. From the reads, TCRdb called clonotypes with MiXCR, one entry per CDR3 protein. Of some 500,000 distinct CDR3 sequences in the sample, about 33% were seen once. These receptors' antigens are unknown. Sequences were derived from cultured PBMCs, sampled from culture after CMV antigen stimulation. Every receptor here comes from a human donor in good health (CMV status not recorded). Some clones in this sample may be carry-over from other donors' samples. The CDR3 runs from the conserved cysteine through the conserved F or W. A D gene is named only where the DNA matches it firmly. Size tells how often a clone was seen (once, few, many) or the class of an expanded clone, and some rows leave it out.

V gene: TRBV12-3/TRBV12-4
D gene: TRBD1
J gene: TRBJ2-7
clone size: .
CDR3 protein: CASSYLGQGDEQYF
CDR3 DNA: TGTGCCAGCAGTTACTTGGGACAGGGAGACGAGCAGTACTTC

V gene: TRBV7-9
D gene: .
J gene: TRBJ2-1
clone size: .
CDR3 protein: CATRDGGSTGNEQFF
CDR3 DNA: TGTGCCACCAGGGACGGCGGGTCAACCGGGAATGAGCAGTTCTTC

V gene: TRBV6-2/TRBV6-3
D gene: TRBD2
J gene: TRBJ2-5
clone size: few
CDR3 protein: CASSYSGLAVEEAKETQYF
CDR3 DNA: TGTGCCAGCAGTTACTCGGGACTAGCGGTCGAGGAGGCTAAAGAGACCCAGTACTTC

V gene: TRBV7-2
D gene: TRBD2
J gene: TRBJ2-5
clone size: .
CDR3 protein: CASKLADQETQYF
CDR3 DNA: TGTGCCAGCAAACTAGCGGATCAAGAGACCCAGTACTTC

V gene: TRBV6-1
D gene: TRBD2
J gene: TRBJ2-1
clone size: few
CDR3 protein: CASRGGGARNEQFF
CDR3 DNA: TGTGCCAGCAGGGGCGGGGGGGCGCGGAATGAGCAGTTCTTC

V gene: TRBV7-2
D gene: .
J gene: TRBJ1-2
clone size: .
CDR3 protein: CASSVNLRVRETYGYTF
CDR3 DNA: TGTGCCAGCAGCGTGAACTTGAGGGTGCGGGAGACCTATGGCTACACCTTC

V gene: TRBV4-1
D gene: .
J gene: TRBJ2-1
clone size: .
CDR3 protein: CASSQGSSVSNEQFF
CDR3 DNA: TGCGCCAGCAGCCAAGGATCATCGGTAAGCAATGAGCAGTTCTTC

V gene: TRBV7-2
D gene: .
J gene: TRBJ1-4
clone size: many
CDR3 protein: CASSPQRSTNEKLFF
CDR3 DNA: TGTGCCAGCAGCCCCCAGCGGTCAACTAATGAAAAACTGTTTTTT

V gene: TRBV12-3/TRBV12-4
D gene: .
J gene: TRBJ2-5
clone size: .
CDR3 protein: CASRTLGQETQYF
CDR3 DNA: TGTGCCAGCAGGACCCTGGGCCAAGAGACCCAGTACTTC

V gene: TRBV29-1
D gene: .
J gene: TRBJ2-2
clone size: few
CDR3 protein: CSVASASTGELFF
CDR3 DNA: TGCAGCGTTGCTAGCGCAAGCACCGGGGAGCTGTTTTTT